This T cell receptor (beta chain) was recovered during a study of blood T cells in healthy people across ages. A second PCR of 7 to 11 cycles used a sample-barcoded 5' primer and a J-beta primer mix. TCRdb re-analysed the 5' RACE reads in MiXCR, keeping a single row per CDR3 protein. The sample lists about 970,000 distinct CDR3 sequences, just over 50% occurring once. Per-sample yields of isolated PBMCs were at least 6 million. About this clonotype: Its antigen is not known.

Findings and limits, study-wide: TCR beta diversity correlated strongly with naive T cell percentage. Roughly linear age-related decline in beta diversity appeared, significant by age 40. PBMCs were not sorted, which prevented a conclusive comparison of naive versus antigen-experienced cells.

The germline V gene encodes CDR1 SGHTA and CDR2 FQGNSA. This CDR3 has 17 amino acids. Trimming pared 3 bases from V and 3 bases from J, leaving 17 bases between. The V gene is TRBV7-2, the J gene TRBJ1-4; D remains ambiguous. This clonotype was sampled from a woman aged 55-69 years in good health. The sample consisted of blood. The CDR3 coding sequence is TGTGCCAGCAGCTTGAACTCGGTTGCCATGGCTAATGAAAAACTGTTTTTT. This encodes CASSLNSVAMANEKLFF.